This TCR beta chain derives from a study of shared clonotypes between healthy human individuals. Study conclusions and caveats: Clonotype sharing across donors was expected to vary with sequencing depth. Memory subsets had estimated richness that was generally smaller than that of naive subsets.

This CDR3 has 14 amino acids. Looked up from germline, CDR1 is PRHDT and CDR2 is FYEKMQ (reference sequence). V lost 5 bases and J lost 4; bases outside the gene matches: 6. In the case of this clone: Antigen unknown.

Original handling: ImmunoSEQ supplied junction-only sequences lacking quality scores, so filtering was different. TCRdb's table, derived via immunoSEQ multiplex PCR, lists solely in-frame clones and lacks some. The V and J calls and clone size are taken from that table; D and trimming were inferred from the DNA. Seen here are 550,000 to 800,000 clones, about 92% observed once, and the top ten hold 30% to 40%. The sequencing sample was made of memory CD8+ T cells from PBMCs. This sample's subset: CD45RO+ cells pooled with CCR7-negative TemRA cells. The chain is built from TRBV13 and TRBJ1-1, with 8 bases matching TRBD1. This clonotype originated in a man between 18 and 35 years old in good health. Some clones in this sample may be carry-over from other donors' samples. The CDR3 is CASSASGTGTEAFF. For the CDR3, the DNA is TGTGCCAGCAGCGCGTCCGGGACAGGCACTGAAGCTTTCTTT.